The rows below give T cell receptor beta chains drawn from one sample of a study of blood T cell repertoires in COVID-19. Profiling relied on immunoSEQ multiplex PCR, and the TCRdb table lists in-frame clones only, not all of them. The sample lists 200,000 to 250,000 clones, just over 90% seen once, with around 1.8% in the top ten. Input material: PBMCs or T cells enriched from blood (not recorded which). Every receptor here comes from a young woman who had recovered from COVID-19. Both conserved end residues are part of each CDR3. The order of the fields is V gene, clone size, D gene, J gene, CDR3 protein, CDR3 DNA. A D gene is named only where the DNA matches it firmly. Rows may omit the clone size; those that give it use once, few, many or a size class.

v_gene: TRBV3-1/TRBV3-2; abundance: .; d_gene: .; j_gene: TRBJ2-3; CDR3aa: CASSNPLGGPTDTQYF; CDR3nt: TGTGCCAGCAGCAACCCCTTGGGGGGACCAACAGATACGCAGTATTTT
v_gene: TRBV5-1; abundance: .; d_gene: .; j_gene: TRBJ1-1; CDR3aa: CASRSGGAEGFIEAFF; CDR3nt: TGCGCCAGCAGATCTGGAGGAGCCGAGGGCTTTATTGAAGCTTTCTTT
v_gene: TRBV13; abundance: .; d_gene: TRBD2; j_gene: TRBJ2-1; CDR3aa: CASSLATHLTSGVYNEQFF; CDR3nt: TGTGCCAGCAGCTTAGCAACACATCTTACTAGCGGGGTATACAATGAGCAGTTCTTC
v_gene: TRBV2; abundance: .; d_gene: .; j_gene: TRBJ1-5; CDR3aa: CASSGRVPGQPQHF; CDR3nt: TGTGCCAGCAGTGGCCGGGTGCCCGGACAGCCCCAGCATTTT
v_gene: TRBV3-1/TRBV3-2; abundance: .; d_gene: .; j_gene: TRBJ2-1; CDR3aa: CASSQRRPPDYNEQFF; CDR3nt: TGTGCCAGCAGCCAGAGGAGACCCCCTGATTACAATGAGCAGTTCTTC
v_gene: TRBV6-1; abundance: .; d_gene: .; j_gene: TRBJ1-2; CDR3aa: CASSETLLANYGYTF; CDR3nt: TGTGCCAGCAGTGAAACCCTCCTAGCCAACTATGGCTACACCTTC
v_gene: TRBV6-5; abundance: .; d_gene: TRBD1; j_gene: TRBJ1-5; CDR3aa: CASSQTGGIQPQHF; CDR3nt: TGTGCCAGCAGCCAAACAGGGGGCATCCAGCCCCAGCATTTT
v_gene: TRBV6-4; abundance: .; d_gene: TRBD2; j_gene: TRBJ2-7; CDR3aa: CASSPSGASYEQYF; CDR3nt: TGTGCCAGCAGCCCTAGCGGGGCCTCCTACGAGCAGTACTTC
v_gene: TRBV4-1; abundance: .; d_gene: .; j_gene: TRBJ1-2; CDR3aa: CASSQALGREVDGYTF; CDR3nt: TGCGCCAGCAGCCAAGCTCTCGGCAGGGAGGTGGATGGCTACACCTTC
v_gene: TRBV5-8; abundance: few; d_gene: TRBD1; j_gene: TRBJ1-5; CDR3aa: CASSRGTGEFQPQHF; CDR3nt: TGTGCCAGCAGCCGGGGGACAGGGGAGTTCCAGCCCCAGCATTTT
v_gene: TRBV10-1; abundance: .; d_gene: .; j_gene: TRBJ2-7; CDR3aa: CASSESLRPGVQKQYF; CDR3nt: TGCGCCAGCAGTGAGTCGCTTCGTCCAGGGGTTCAGAAGCAGTACTTC
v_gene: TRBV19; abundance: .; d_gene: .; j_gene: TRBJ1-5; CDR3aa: CASSMIGRVTQPQHF; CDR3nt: TGTGCCAGTAGTATGATAGGCAGGGTTACGCAGCCCCAGCATTTT
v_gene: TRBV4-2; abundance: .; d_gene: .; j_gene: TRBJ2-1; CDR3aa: CASSQVPGSEQFF; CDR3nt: TGTGCCAGCAGCCAAGTCCCGGGTAGTGAGCAGTTCTTC
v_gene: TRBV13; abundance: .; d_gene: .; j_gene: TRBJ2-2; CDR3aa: CASRRNANLGGELFF; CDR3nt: TGTGCCAGCAGGAGGAACGCCAACCTGGGCGGGGAGCTGTTTTTT
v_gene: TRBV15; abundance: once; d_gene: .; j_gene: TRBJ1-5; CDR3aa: CATSRDRQNQPQHF; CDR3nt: TGTGCCACCAGCAGAGATAGACAGAATCAGCCCCAGCATTTT
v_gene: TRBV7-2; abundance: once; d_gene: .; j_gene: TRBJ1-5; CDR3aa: CASSQQAGNQPQHF; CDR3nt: TGTGCCAGCAGCCAGCAGGCGGGAAATCAGCCCCAGCATTTT
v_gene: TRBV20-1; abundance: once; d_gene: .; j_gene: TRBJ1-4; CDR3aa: CSAPRSEKLFF; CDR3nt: TGCAGTGCCCCAAGGAGTGAAAAACTGTTTTTT
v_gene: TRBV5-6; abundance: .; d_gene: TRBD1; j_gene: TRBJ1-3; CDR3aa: CASSPNTGVGNTIYF; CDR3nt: TGTGCCAGCAGCCCTAATACAGGGGTTGGAAACACCATATATTTT
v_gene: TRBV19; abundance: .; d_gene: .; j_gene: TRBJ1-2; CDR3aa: CASSMGRNYGYTF; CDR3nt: TGTGCCAGTAGTATGGGCAGGAACTATGGCTACACCTTC
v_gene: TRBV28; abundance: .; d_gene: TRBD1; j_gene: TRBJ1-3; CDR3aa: CASSPSGQGLTGNTIYF; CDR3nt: TGTGCCAGCAGTCCGTCCGGACAGGGGCTAACTGGAAACACCATATATTTT
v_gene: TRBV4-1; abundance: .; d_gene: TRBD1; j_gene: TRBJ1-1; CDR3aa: CASSQVGGATEAFF; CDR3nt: TGCGCCAGCAGCCAAGTAGGGGGCGCAACTGAAGCTTTCTTT
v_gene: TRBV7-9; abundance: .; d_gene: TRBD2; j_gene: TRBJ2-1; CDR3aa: CASSQNSGRRYNEQFF; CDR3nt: TGTGCCAGCAGCCAAAATAGCGGGAGGCGGTACAATGAGCAGTTCTTC